This T cell receptor (beta chain) came from a study of shared clonotypes between healthy human individuals. Clones were read by immunoSEQ multiplex PCR, and TCRdb kept only the in-frame ones, dropping some. The sample includes about 2 million clones, roughly 96% of them seen just once. The TCR comes from a man between 18 and 29 years old in good health. What was sequenced was naive CD4+ T cells sorted from blood. Stated subset: CD45RA+ positively selected.

The DNA of the CDR3 is TGCGCCAGCAGCCCACCTTCTACGGGGGCGGGAGATACGCAGTATTTT. Residues: CASSPPSTGAGDTQYF. The V call is TRBV4-1, the J call TRBJ2-3; D is tentatively TRBD1 or TRBD2 (6 bases each). CDR1 and CDR2 from the germline V gene are MGHRA and YSYEKL. This CDR3 is 16 amino acids long. Between the trimmed V and J ends, which lost 4 bases and 5 bases, there was a span of 19 bases.